This T cell receptor beta chain comes out of a study of monozygotic twins with inflammatory bowel disease. Study conclusions and caveats: Repertoire similarity matched across concordant and discordant twins, perhaps owing to limited power.

As regards this clonotype: The antigen is unknown.

This CDR3 has 18 amino acids. Germline V gene data show CDR1 as SGHRS and CDR2 as YFSETQ. Added by template switching were UMIs that each held a 6-nucleotide sample barcode. Using TCRalpha and TCRbeta cDNA, the researchers carried out two nested PCRs that lasted around 15 and 9 cycles. TCRdb processed the 5' RACE reads again and assigns one entry to each CDR3 protein, with no DNA. The sample's table shows around 150,000 distinct CDR3 sequences. This TCR derives from a human donor with ulcerative colitis or Crohn's disease, or a healthy co-twin of an affected twin (not recorded which). The sequenced material came from blood. The chain couples TRBV5-1 to TRBJ2-1; without DNA, the TCRdb call of TRBD2 cannot be checked. CDR3 sequence: CASSSAPSGRAFYNEQFF.